This T cell receptor (beta chain) was captured in a study of blood T cell repertoires in COVID-19. Study-level background: COVID-19 samples collected from the United States, Italy and Spain covered acute and convalescent phases.

Germline V lookup: CDR1 ENHRY, CDR2 SYGVKD. V lost 4 bases, J lost 7 bases, and 8 bases lay in between. The CDR3 has 13 residues. As processed by the authors: Reference gene primer amplification gave nucleated cell count estimates. This table comes from immunoSEQ multiplex PCR, and its TCRdb copy is limited to in-frame clones, with some not included. V, J and clone size reflect that table, while D and trimming were determined from the DNA. The sample lists 45,000 to 65,000 clones, nearly 80% occurring once. Sequenced input: peripheral blood. The sequence came from a human donor in a cohort sampled during active COVID-19. The V call is TRBV10-3, the J call TRBJ1-6; tentatively, D is TRBD1 (5 bases). The CDR3 protein is CAISGDSNSPLHF. DNA for the CDR3: TGTGCCATCAGTGGCGACAGCAATTCACCCCTCCACTTT.